The 2 T cell receptor beta chains in this list originate from one sample, sequenced in a study of blood T cell repertoires in COVID-19. Produced via immunoSEQ multiplex PCR; TCRdb's table is partial and in-frame only. The table shows 300,000 to 450,000 clones, with more than 80% occurring only once. Sequenced sample: PBMCs or T cells enriched from blood (not recorded which). Receptors originate from a man aged 18 to 30 who had recovered from COVID-19.

This clone has a single count. This chain connects TRBV18 to TRBJ1-4; tentatively, D is TRBD1 (5 bases). Trimming removed 2 bases at V and 7 bases at J, with 14 bases between. The germline gives CDR1 KGHSH, CDR2 LQKENI. The CDR3 covers 15 residues. The chain's CDR3 is CASSPGGTAIEKLFF. The CDR3 DNA follows: TGTGCCAGCTCACCAGGCGGGACGGCGATTGAAAAACTGTTTTTT.

The count of this clone is one. The gene calls are TRBV18 and TRBJ2-1; 9 positions match TRBD1. Germline V gene lookup returns CDR1 KGHSH and CDR2 LQKENI. This CDR3 region has 15 residues. With V trimmed by 4 bases and J by 2 bases, 3 bases remained unmatched. CDR3 coding DNA: TGTGCCAGCTCACGGACAGGGGACGCCTACAATGAGCAGTTCTTC. Amino acid sequence: CASSRTGDAYNEQFF.